This record looks at one T cell receptor (beta chain) sequence and its context. The antigen is undetermined. A junction end diverges from the germline sequence, so it may reflect a read error. The data derive from a study of cytomegalovirus exposure and HLA in healthy donors. General study points: CMV serostatus was the only recorded immune exposure for donors. Trimming of TCR beta V- and J-genes showed a link, identified in a later analysis, to a missense DCLRE1C variant.

Primers for the PCR totalled 60 Vbeta and 13 Jbeta. This table comes from immunoSEQ multiplex PCR, and its TCRdb copy is limited to in-frame clones, with some not included. This table has more than 100,000 clones, around 76% appearing once. Germline V gene data show CDR1 as SNHLY and CDR2 as FYNNEI. The CDR3 runs to 14 residues. This receptor was obtained from a man in his 60s in good health and CMV-seropositive. The sequenced material came from PBMCs. The gene calls are TRBV2 and TRBJ1-1; D is perhaps TRBD1 (5 bases). The CDR3 here is CASREETGNTEAFF. CDR3 nucleotides: TGTGCCAGCAGGGAAGAAACAGGGAACACTGAAGCTTTCTTT.